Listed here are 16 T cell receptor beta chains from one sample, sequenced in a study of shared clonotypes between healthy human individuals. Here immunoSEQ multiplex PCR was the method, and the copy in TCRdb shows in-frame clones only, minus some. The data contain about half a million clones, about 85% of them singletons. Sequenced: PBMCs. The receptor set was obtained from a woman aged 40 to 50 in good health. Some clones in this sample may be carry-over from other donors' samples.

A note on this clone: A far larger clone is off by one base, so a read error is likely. The CDR3 reads CARSLHNTSYNEQFF. The CDR3 DNA is TGTGCCAGAAGCTTGCACAACACCTCCTACAATGAGCAGTTCTTC. The chain couples TRBV5-3 to TRBJ2-1; D remains ambiguous. TRBV5-3 is an open reading frame, and its role is uncertain. The V gene lost 1 base and the J gene lost 0 bases, with 8 bases spanning the gap. CDR3 size: 15 residues.

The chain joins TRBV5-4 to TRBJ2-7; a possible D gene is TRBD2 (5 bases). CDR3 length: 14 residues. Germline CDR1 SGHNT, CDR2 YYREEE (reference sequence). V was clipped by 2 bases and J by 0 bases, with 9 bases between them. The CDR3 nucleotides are TGTGCCAGCAGCTTCGGGCGGGCCTCCTACGAGCAGTACTTC. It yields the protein CASSFGRASYEQYF.

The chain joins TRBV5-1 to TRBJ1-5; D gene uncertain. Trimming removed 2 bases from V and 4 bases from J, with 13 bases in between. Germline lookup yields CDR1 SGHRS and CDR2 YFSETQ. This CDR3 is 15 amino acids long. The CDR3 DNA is TGCGCCAGCAGCTTAGGGCCGCAGTCGAATCAGCCCCAGCATTTT. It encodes CASSLGPQSNQPQHF.

The CDR3 nucleotides read TGTGCCAGCAGCGTGAGGGGGACTAACTCCTACGAGCAGTACTTC. Translation: CASSVRGTNSYEQYF. The V gene is TRBV9, the J gene TRBJ2-7; D possibly corresponds to TRBD2 (7 bases). The CDR3 is 15 amino acids. Germline lookup yields CDR1 SGDLS and CDR2 YYNGEE. V was clipped by 2 bases and J by 0 bases, with 12 bases between them.

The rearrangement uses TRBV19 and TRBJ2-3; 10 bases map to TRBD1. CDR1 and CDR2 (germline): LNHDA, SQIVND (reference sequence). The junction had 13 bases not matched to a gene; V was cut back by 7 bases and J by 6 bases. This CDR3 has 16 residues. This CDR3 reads CASTAPGQGLEDTQYF. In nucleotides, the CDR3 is TGTGCCAGTACCGCACCGGGACAGGGGTTGGAGGATACGCAGTATTTT. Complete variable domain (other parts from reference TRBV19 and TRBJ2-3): DGGITQSPKYLFRKEGQNVTLSCEQNLNHDAMYWYRQDPGQGLRLIYYSQIVNDFQKGDIAEGYSVSREKKESFPLTVTSAQKNPTAFYLCASTAPGQGLEDTQYFGPGTRLTVL.

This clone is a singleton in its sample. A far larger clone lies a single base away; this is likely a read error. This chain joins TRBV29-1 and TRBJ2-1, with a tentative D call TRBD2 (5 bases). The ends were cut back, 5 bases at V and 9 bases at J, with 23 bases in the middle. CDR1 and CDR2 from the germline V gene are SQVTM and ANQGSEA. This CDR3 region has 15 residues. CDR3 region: CSVYRRAEAYGEQFF. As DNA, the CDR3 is TGCAGCGTTTACCGTAGGGCGGAGGCCTATGGTGAGCAGTTCTTC.

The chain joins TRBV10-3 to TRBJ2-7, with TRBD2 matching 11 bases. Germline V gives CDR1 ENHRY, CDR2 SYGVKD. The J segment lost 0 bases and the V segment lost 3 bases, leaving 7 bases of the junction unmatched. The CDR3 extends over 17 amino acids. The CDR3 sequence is CAISDPGTSGSSYEQYF. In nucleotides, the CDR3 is TGTGCCATCAGTGATCCCGGGACTAGCGGAAGCTCCTACGAGCAGTACTTC.

Written as DNA, the CDR3 is TGTGCCAGCTCGAAAACCGACTTCACAGATACGCAGTATTTT. It codes for CASSKTDFTDTQYF. This rearrangement joins TRBV27 to TRBJ2-3; unclear D gene. V was trimmed by 8 bases and J by 2 bases, leaving 14 bases between them. The CDR3 is 14 amino acids. Germline-derived CDR1 and CDR2 are MNHEY and SMNVEV (reference sequence).

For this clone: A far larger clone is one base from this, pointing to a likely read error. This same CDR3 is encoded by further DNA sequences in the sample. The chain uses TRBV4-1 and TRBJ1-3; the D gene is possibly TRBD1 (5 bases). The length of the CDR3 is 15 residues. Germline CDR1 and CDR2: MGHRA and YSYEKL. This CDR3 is CASSQSLGGANTIYF. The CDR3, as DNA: TGCGCCAGCAGCCAGTCCCTCGGGGGAGCAAACACTATATATTTT.

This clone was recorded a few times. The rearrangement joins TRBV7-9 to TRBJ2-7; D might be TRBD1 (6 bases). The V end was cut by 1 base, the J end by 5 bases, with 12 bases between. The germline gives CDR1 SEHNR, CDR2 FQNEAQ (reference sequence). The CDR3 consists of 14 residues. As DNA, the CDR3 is TGTGCCAGCAGCTTAGGATGGACAGTCAACGAGCAGTACTTC. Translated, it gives CASSLGWTVNEQYF. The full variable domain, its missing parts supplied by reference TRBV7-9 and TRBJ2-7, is DTGVSQNPRHKITKRGQNVTFRCDPISEHNRLYWYRQTLGQGPEFLTYFQNEAQLEKSRLLSDRFSAERPKGSFSTLEIQRTEQGDSAMYLCASSLGWTVNEQYFGPGTRLTVT.

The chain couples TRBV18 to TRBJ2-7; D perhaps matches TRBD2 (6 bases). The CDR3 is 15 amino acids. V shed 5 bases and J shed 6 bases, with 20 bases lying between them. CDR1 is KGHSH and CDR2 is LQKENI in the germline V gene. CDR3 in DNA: TGTGCCAGCTCATCCCCAGCCGGGAGCCCCGGCGAGCAGTACTTC. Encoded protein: CASSSPAGSPGEQYF.

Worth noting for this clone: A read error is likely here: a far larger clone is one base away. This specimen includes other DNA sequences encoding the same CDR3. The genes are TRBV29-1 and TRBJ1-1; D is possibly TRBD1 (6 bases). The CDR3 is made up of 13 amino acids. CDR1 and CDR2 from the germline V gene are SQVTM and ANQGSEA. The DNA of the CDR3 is TGTAGCGTTGTTAGGACAGAGGGCTCTGAAGCTTTCTTT. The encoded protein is CSVVRTEGSEAFF.

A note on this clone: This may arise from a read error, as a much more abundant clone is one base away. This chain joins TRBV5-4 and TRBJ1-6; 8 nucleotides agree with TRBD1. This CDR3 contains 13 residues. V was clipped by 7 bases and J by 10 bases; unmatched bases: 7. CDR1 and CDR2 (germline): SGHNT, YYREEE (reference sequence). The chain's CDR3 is CASRPDRGSPLHF. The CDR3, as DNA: TGTGCCAGCCGACCAGACAGGGGCTCACCCCTCCACTTT.

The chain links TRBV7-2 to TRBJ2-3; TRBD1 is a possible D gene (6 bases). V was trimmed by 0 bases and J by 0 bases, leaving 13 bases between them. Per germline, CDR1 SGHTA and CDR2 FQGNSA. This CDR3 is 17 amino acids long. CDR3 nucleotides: TGTGCCAGCAGCTTAGCGGGGGCAGGCTCTAGCACAGATACGCAGTATTTT. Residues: CASSLAGAGSSTDTQYF.

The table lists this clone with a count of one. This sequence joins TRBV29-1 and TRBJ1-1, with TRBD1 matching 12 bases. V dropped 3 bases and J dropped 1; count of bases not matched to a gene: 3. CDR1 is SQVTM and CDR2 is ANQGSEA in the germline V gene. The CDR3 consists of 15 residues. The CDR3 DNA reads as TGCAGCGTTGATGGGACAGGGGGCGCGAACACTGAAGCTTTCTTT. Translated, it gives CSVDGTGGANTEAFF.

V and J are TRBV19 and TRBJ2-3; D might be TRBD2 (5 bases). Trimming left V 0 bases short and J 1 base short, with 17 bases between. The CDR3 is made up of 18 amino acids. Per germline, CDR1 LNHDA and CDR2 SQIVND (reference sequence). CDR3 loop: CASSIEFVGISGTDTQYF. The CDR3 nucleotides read TGTGCCAGTAGTATAGAATTTGTGGGAATTAGCGGCACAGATACGCAGTATTTT. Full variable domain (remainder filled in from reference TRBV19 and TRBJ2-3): DGGITQSPKYLFRKEGQNVTLSCEQNLNHDAMYWYRQDPGQGLRLIYYSQIVNDFQKGDIAEGYSVSREKKESFPLTVTSAQKNPTAFYLCASSIEFVGISGTDTQYFGPGTRLTVL.